What follows describes a single T cell receptor (beta chain). This CDR3 contains 16 residues. Germline V gives CDR1 SGHTA, CDR2 FQGTGA. The ends were cut back, 2 bases at V and 0 bases at J, with 11 bases in the middle. The data belong to a study of blood T cell repertoires in COVID-19. Study details: PBMCs, B-cell-depleted T cells, or T cells were the source of the cDNA or gDNA that made up the material.

Per the original methods: The assay estimated nucleated cells by amplifying reference gene primers. Sequencing was performed with immunoSEQ multiplex PCR; in TCRdb, only in-frame clones are kept and a portion is missing. Clonal size and the V and J genes are those of that table, whereas D and trimming came from the DNA. The sample has about 82,000 clones, about 83% seen once. This rearrangement joins TRBV7-3 to TRBJ2-1; D remains unclear. The sequenced sample was peripheral blood. The receptor comes from an older woman with acute or convalescent COVID-19. CDR3 residues: CASSLGTTSSYNEQFF. CDR3 DNA sequence: TGTGCCAGCAGCTTAGGTACTACAAGCTCCTACAATGAGCAGTTCTTC.